These 9 T cell receptor beta chains were sequenced from one sample in a study of T cell responses to AZD1222 COVID-19 vaccine. Sequencing was performed with immunoSEQ multiplex PCR; in TCRdb, only in-frame clones are kept and a portion is missing. The profile shows roughly 65,000 clones, about nine tenths of them singletons. The specimen was peripheral blood, collected on day 0 of AZD1222 vaccination. The receptors derive from an adult in good health.

The chain uses TRBV6-1 and TRBJ1-2; D is unclear. Trimming left V 3 bases short and J 4 bases short, with 9 bases between. In germline, CDR1 is MNHNS, CDR2 SASEGT. This CDR3 has 13 amino acids. CDR3 nucleotide sequence: TGTGCCAGCAGTGAGGGGTTCGGCTATGGCTACACCTTC. This sequence encodes CASSEGFGYGYTF.

This sequence joins TRBV11-2 and TRBJ2-7, with TRBD2 as a possible D gene (6 bases). Germline values: CDR1 SGHAT, CDR2 FQNNGV. With 1 base removed from V and 3 bases from J, the gap between germline ends came to 10 bases. There are 14 residues in the CDR3. CDR3 sequence reads: CASSLVIGSYEQYF. The CDR3 nucleotides are TGTGCCAGCAGCTTAGTTATCGGGAGCTACGAGCAGTACTTC.

This chain connects TRBV6-5 to TRBJ1-2, with D perhaps TRBD1 (5 bases). The CDR3 covers 14 residues. V dropped 7 bases and J dropped 2 bases, with 14 bases sitting between them. CDR1 is MNHEY and CDR2 is SVGAGI in the germline V gene. The CDR3 DNA reads as TGTGCCAGCACCTCAGGGCGTCCAAACTATGGCTACACCTTC. Translated, it gives CASTSGRPNYGYTF.

This clone has a single count. The chain recombines TRBV4-2 with TRBJ2-2, with TRBD1 matching 8 bases. Germline CDR1 LGHNA, CDR2 YNFKEQ. The CDR3 is 16 amino acids. Germline trimming cut 2 bases from V and 0 bases from J; bases unmatched to any gene: 2. The CDR3 spells CASSQSGGSNTGELFF. The CDR3, as DNA: TGTGCCAGCAGCCAATCAGGGGGCTCGAACACCGGGGAGCTGTTTTTT.

V gene TRBV6-6 combines with J gene TRBJ2-7, with 7 bases that match TRBD1. Unmatched junction bases numbered 3, after V lost 6 bases and J lost 1 base. Germline V gives CDR1 MNHNY, CDR2 SVGAGI (reference sequence). The CDR3 runs 13 residues. The CDR3 DNA is TGTGCCAGCAGCCCGACAGGGTCCTACGAGCAGTACTTC. As protein: CASSPTGSYEQYF.

The rearrangement links TRBV3-1 (or the pseudogene TRBV3-2) to TRBJ2-1; tentative D call: TRBD2 (5 bases). CDR3 length: 13 amino acids. Between the trimmed V and J ends, which lost 1 base and 10 bases, there was a span of 11 bases. Germline CDR1 reads LGHDT; CDR2 reads YNNKEL (reference sequence). The DNA of the CDR3 is TGTGCCAGCAGCCAAGGTAGGCTAGCCGAGCAGTTCTTC. It yields the protein CASSQGRLAEQFF.

The chain recombines TRBV30 with TRBJ1-1; D call uncertain. There are 13 residues in the CDR3. Germline lookup yields CDR1 GTSNPN and CDR2 SVGIG (reference sequence). V dropped 5 bases and J dropped 4 bases, with 14 bases sitting between them. The CDR3 protein is CAWCRQPCTEAFF. In nucleotides, the CDR3 is TGTGCCTGGTGCAGGCAGCCCTGCACTGAAGCTTTCTTT.

The chain combines TRBV19 with TRBJ2-3; D remains ambiguous. Germline V CDR1 and CDR2: LNHDA, SQIVND (reference sequence). The CDR3 consists of 14 residues. Between the trimmed V and J ends, which lost 5 bases and 2 bases, there was a span of 11 bases. The DNA of the CDR3 is TGTGCCAGTAGTTTATCTAGTAACACAGATACGCAGTATTTT. This codes for CASSLSSNTDTQYF.

The gene calls are TRBV27 and TRBJ2-5, with 11 bases identical to TRBD1. The CDR3 spans 15 residues. Per germline, CDR1 MNHEY and CDR2 SMNVEV (reference sequence). The junction had 6 bases not matched to a gene; V was cut back by 4 bases and J by 5 bases. The chain's CDR3 is CASSWTGGAGETQYF. CDR3 DNA sequence: TGTGCCAGCAGTTGGACAGGGGGCGCGGGGGAGACCCAGTACTTC.